This T cell receptor beta chain was retrieved from a study of vaccination and CD4 T cells after COVID-19. Across the whole study: Recovered patients in the cohort numbered six men and four women, two of them Hispanic. The cells were exposed to overlapping spike peptides originating from SARS-CoV-2, HCoV-NL63, HCoV-OC43 and HCoV-229E for stimulation. Study results and caveats: The median proportion of reactive clones detected only post-vaccination in convalescent patients was approximately 90%.

Trimming stripped 0 bases from V and 9 bases from J, with 17 bases between. The germline V gene has CDR1 LNHNV and CDR2 YYDKDF (reference sequence). This CDR3 has 16 residues. This clonotype has only a few counts. Its antigen is not identified. Stated treatment: approximately 9-day PBMC culture with coronavirus spike peptide pools or control peptides (ViraFEST assay). The Oncomine TCR Beta short-read assay sequenced DNA from cultured CD4+ T cells. MiXCR, run by TCRdb on the PCR reads, gives a single entry per CDR3 protein. Of some 9,600 distinct CDR3 sequences in the sample, around 50% were seen once. The TCR sequence derives from a human donor who had recovered from COVID-19. The source material was CD4+ T cells from blood, cultured in vitro. This chain joins TRBV15 and TRBJ1-4; no firm D call. This CDR3 is CATSRESVPSPKKLFF. The CDR3 DNA is TGTGCCACCAGCAGAGAGTCCGTACCTTCCCCCAAAAAACTGTTTTTT.